The rows below give T cell receptor beta chains drawn from one sample of a study of shared clonotypes between healthy human individuals. Some clones are missing from TCRdb's copy, which holds only in-frame ones; the method was immunoSEQ multiplex PCR. Of approximately 620,000 clones in the sample, more than 95% are singletons; the top ten hold around 0.06%. The sample comprised naive CD4+ T cells sorted from blood. All receptors come from a woman in her twenties or thirties in good health. CDR3s include the opening cysteine and the closing phenylalanine or tryptophan. A D gene is named only where the DNA matches it firmly. A row's size may be missing; if present it is once, few, many or a size class.

>TRBV7-9|.|.|TRBJ2-7
TGTGCCAGCCAGATCGGTTCTAGCTCGATTGGGGAGCAGTACTTC
CASQIGSSSIGEQYF
>TRBV11-2|TRBD1|once|TRBJ2-5
TGTGCCAGCGGCCTCCAAGGGGGCCGGGAGACCCAGTACTTC
CASGLQGGRETQYF
>TRBV10-2|TRBD1|.|TRBJ1-2
TGCGCCAGCAGCATGAACAGGGGGCTTTCTGGCTACACCTTC
CASSMNRGLSGYTF
>TRBV5-1|.|.|TRBJ1-1
TGCGCCAGCAGCTTGGAACCGCGGGGCGCTGAAGCTTTCTTT
CASSLEPRGAEAFF
>TRBV28|TRBD2|once|TRBJ2-3
TGTGCCAGCAGCGGAGCGGGAGCTACGCAGTATTTT
CASSGAGATQYF
>TRBV6-5|TRBD2|.|TRBJ2-7
TGTGCCAGCAGTTCTGGCGGGAGCTTCGAGCAGTACTTC
CASSSGGSFEQYF
>TRBV28|.|.|TRBJ2-7
TGTGCCAGCAGTTTAAGCCCAGGTCAATCCTACGAGCAGTACTTC
CASSLSPGQSYEQYF
>TRBV28|.|.|TRBJ1-1
TGTGCCAGCAGGCCCGGGGCGAGGACTGAAGCTTTCTTT
CASRPGARTEAFF
>TRBV10-3|TRBD1|.|TRBJ1-1
TGTGCCATCAGTCAGGGGGTGGGGAACACTGAAGCTTTCTTT
CAISQGVGNTEAFF
>TRBV28|.|.|TRBJ2-1
TGTGCCAGCAGTGGGGGCCTCTGGGGGAAAAGTGGCAATGAGCAGTTCTTC
CASSGGLWGKSGNEQFF
>TRBV28|.|.|TRBJ2-7
TGTGCCAGCAGTTTTTCACAATACGAGCAGTACTTC
CASSFSQYEQYF
>TRBV28|.|once|TRBJ2-4
TGTGCCAGCACCCTGGGAGGTGACAAAAACATTCAGTACTTC
CASTLGGDKNIQYF
>TRBV20-1|TRBD2|.|TRBJ2-7
TGCAGTGCTAATAGCGGGGGTGAGCAGTACTTC
CSANSGGEQYF
>TRBV4-1|.|once|TRBJ1-5
TGCGCCAGCAGCCAATTTTGGGATAAGTCTCATCAGCCCCAGCATTTT
CASSQFWDKSHQPQHF
>TRBV5-1|TRBD2|.|TRBJ2-1
TGCGCCAGCAGCCCAGGGCCGGGACTAACCTACAATGAGCAGTTCTTC
CASSPGPGLTYNEQFF
>TRBV29-1|.|.|TRBJ2-3
TGCAGGGTGTCAGGGAGGATATCAGATACGCAGTATTTT
CRVSGRISDTQYF
>TRBV14|TRBD2|.|TRBJ2-3
TGTGCCAGCAGCCAAGACAGCAGCGGGAGATTTACAGATACGCAGTATTTT
CASSQDSSGRFTDTQYF
>TRBV28|TRBD1|.|TRBJ1-4
TGTGCCAGCAGTTCATCCGAACAGGGGGGTTATGAAAAACTGTTTTTT
CASSSSEQGGYEKLFF
>TRBV6-6|TRBD1|.|TRBJ1-4
TGTGCCAGCAGTGGCCAGGGGGGGCTTGGGGAAAAACTGTTTTTT
CASSGQGGLGEKLFF
>TRBV2|.|.|TRBJ2-1
TGTGCCAGCAGGGGGGACTCTCCTGAGCAGTTCTTC
CASRGDSPEQFF
>TRBV7-8|.|.|TRBJ2-1
TGTGCCAGCAGCAGGGGACCCAGAGGGGACAATGAGCAGTTCTTC
CASSRGPRGDNEQFF
>TRBV28|TRBD1|.|TRBJ1-2
TGTGCCAGCAGCACCTCCCAGGGGGCGCGTGGCTACACCTTC
CASSTSQGARGYTF
>TRBV28|TRBD2|.|TRBJ2-7
TGTGCCAGCAGGACTAGCGGGCGACGCTACGAGCAGTACTTC
CASRTSGRRYEQYF
>TRBV6-5|TRBD2|once|TRBJ2-7
TGTGCCAGCAGTTACGTGCCGGGAGGTCACGAGCAGTACTTC
CASSYVPGGHEQYF
>TRBV5-1|TRBD2|.|TRBJ2-3
TGCGCCAGAACTAGCGGGGATAGCACAGATACGCAGTATTTT
CARTSGDSTDTQYF
>TRBV4-1|.|once|TRBJ2-7
TGCGCCAGCAGCCAAATCCCGGTGACTTATTACGAGCAGTACTTC
CASSQIPVTYYEQYF
>TRBV5-4|TRBD1|.|TRBJ1-3
TGTGCCAGCAGCTTGGGGGGGACAGTCAGCTCTGGAAACACCATATATTTT
CASSLGGTVSSGNTIYF
>TRBV5-1|.|.|TRBJ1-2
TGCGCCAGCAGCTTGGATGGTACGGGAGGCTATGGCTACACCTTC
CASSLDGTGGYGYTF
>TRBV19|.|.|TRBJ1-4
TGTGCCAGTAGAAGGTCGGGACGGACACATGAAAAACTGTTTTTT
CASRRSGRTHEKLFF
>TRBV6-6|.|.|TRBJ1-2
TGTGCCAGCAGTTACTCGCCGCAGGCGTATGGCTACACCTTC
CASSYSPQAYGYTF
>TRBV7-2|.|once|TRBJ1-1
TGTGCCAGCAGCTTCGACAGAAGGACTGAAGCTTTCTTT
CASSFDRRTEAFF
>TRBV7-6|.|.|TRBJ1-1
TGTGCCAGCAGCACCCAGGGGTCGGGCACTGAAGCTTTCTTT
CASSTQGSGTEAFF